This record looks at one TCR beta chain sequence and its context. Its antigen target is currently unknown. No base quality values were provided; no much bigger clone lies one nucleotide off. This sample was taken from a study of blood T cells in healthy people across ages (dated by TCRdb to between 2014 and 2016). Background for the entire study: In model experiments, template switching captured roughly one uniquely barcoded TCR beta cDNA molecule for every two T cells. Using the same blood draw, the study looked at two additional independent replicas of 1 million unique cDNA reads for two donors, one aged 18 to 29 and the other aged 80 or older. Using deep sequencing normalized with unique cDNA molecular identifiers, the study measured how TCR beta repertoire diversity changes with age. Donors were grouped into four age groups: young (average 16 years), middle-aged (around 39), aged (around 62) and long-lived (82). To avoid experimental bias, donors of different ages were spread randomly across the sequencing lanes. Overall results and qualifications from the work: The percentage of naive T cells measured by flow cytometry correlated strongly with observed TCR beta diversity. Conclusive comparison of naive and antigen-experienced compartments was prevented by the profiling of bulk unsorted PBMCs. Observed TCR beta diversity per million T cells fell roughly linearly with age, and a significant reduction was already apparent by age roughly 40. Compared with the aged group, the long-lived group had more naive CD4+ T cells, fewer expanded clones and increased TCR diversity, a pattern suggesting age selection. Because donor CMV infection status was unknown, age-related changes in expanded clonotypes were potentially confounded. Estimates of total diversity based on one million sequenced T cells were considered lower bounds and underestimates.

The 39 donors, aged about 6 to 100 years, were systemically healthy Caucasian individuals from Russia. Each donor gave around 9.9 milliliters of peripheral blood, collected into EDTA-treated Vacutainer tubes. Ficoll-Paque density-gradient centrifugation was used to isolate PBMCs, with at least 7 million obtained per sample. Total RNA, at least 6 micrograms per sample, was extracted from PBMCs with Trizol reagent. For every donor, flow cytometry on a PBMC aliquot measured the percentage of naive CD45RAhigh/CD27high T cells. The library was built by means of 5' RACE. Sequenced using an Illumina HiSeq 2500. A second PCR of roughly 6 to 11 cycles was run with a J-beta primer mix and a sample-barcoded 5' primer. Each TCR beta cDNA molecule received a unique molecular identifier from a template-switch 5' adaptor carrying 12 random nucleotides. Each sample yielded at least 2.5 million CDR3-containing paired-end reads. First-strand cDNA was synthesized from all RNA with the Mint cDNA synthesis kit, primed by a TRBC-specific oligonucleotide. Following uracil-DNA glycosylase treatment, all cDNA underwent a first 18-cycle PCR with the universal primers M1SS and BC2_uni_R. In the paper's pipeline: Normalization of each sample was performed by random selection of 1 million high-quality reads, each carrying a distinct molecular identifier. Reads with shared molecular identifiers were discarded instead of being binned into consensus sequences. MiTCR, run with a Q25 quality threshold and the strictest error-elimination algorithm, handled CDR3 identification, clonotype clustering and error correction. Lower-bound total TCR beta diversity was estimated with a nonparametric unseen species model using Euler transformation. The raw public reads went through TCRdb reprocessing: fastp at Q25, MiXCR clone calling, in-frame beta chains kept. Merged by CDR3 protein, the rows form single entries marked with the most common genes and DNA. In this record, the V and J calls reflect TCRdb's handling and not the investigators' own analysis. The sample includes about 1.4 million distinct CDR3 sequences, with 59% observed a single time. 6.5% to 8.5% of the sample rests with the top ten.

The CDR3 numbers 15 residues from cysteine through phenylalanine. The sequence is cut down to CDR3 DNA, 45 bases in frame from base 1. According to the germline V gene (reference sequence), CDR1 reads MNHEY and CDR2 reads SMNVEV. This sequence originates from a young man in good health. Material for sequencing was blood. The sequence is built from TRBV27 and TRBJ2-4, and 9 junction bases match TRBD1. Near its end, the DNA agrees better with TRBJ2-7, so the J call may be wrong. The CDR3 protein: CASSYSGGQGYEQYF. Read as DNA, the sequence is TGTGCCAGCAGTTATTCTGGGGGACAGGGCTACGAGCAGTACTTC.